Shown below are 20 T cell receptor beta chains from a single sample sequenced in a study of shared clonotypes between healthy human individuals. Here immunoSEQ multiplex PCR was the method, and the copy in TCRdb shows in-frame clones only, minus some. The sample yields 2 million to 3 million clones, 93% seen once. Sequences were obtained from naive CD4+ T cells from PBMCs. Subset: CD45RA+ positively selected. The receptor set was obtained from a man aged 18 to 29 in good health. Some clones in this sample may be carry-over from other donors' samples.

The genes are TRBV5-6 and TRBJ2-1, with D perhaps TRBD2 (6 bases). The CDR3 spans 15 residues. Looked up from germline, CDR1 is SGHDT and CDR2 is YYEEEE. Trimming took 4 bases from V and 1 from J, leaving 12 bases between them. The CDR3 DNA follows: TGTGCCAGCAGCGCTACCCGGGGGTCCTACAATGAGCAGTTCTTC. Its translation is CASSATRGSYNEQFF. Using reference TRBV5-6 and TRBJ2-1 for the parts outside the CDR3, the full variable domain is DAGVTQSPTHLIKTRGQQVTLRCSPKSGHDTVSWYQQALGQGPQFIFQYYEEEERQRGNFPDRFSGHQFPNYSSELNVNALLLGDSALYLCASSATRGSYNEQFFGPGTRLTVL.

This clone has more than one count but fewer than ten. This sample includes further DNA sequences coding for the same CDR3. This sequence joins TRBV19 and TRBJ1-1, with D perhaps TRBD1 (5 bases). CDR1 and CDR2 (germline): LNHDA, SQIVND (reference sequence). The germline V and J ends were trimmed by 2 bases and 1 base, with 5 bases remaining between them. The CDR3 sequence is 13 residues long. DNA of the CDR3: TGTGCCAGTAGTATAACAGGGAACACTGAAGCTTTCTTT. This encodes CASSITGNTEAFF. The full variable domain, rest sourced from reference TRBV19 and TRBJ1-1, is DGGITQSPKYLFRKEGQNVTLSCEQNLNHDAMYWYRQDPGQGLRLIYYSQIVNDFQKGDIAEGYSVSREKKESFPLTVTSAQKNPTAFYLCASSITGNTEAFFGQGTRLTVV.

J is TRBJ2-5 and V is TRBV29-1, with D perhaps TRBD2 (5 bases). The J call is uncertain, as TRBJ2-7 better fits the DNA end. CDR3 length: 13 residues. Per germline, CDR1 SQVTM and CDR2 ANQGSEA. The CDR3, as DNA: TGCAGCGCCGAATTGGGGAGTACCTACGAGCAGTACTTC. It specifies CSAELGSTYEQYF.

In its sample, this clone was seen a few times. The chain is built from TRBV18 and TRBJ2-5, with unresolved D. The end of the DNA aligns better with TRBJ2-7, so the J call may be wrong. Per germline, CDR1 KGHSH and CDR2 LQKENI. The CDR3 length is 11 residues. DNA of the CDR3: TGTGCCAGCTCACCAGGGTACGAGCAGTACTTC. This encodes CASSPGYEQYF.

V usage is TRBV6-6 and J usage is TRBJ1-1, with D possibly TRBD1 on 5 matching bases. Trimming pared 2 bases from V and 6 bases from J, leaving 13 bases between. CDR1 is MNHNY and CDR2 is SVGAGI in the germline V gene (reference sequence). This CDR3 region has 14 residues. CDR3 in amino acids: CASSYSDGDPEAFF. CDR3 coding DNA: TGTGCCAGCAGTTACAGTGACGGGGACCCTGAAGCTTTCTTT.

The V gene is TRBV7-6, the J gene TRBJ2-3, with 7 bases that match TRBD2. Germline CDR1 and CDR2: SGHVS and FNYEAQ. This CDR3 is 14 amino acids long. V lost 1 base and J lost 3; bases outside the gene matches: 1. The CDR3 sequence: CASSLGTRTDTQYF. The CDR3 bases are TGTGCCAGCAGCTTAGGGACTAGGACAGATACGCAGTATTTT.

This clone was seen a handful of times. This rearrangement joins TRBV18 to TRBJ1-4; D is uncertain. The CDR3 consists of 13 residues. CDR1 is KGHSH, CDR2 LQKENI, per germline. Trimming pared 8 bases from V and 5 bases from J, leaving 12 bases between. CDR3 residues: CASRQQLNEKLFF. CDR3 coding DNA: TGTGCCAGCCGACAACAGCTAAATGAAAAACTGTTTTTT. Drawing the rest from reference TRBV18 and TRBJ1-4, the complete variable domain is NAGVMQNPRHLVRRRGQEARLRCSPMKGHSHVYWYRQLPEEGLKFMVYLQKENIIDESGMPKERFSAEFPKEGPSILRIQQVVRGDSAAYFCASRQQLNEKLFFGSGTQLSVL.

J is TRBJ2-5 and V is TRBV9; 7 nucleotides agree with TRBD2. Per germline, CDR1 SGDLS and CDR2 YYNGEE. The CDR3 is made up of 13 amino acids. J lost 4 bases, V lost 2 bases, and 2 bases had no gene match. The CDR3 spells CASSVTSSETQYF. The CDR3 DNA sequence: TGTGCCAGCAGCGTGACTAGCTCAGAGACCCAGTACTTC.

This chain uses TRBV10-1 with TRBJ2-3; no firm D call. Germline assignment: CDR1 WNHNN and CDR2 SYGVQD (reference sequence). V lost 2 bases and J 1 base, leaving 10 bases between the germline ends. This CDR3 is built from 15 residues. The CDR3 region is CASSEPGVGTDTQYF. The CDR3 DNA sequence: TGCGCCAGCAGTGAGCCCGGTGTGGGCACAGATACGCAGTATTTT.

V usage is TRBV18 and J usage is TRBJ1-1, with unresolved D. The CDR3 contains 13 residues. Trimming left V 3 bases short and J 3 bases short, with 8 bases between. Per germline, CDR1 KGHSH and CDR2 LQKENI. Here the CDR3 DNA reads TGTGCCAGCTCACCCCATACGGACACTGAAGCTTTCTTT. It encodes CASSPHTDTEAFF.

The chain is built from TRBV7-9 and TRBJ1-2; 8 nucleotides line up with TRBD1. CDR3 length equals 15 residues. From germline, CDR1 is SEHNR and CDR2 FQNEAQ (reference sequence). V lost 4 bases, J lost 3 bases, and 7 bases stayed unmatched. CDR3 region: CASSSDRAIDYGYTF. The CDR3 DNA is TGTGCCAGCAGCTCGGACAGGGCAATCGACTATGGCTACACCTTC.

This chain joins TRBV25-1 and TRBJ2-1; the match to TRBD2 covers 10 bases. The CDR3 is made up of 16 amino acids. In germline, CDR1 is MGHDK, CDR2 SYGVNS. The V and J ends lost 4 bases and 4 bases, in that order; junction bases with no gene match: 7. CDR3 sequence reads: CASSGPGLAQYNEQFF. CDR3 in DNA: TGTGCCAGCAGTGGTCCGGGACTAGCGCAATACAATGAGCAGTTCTTC.

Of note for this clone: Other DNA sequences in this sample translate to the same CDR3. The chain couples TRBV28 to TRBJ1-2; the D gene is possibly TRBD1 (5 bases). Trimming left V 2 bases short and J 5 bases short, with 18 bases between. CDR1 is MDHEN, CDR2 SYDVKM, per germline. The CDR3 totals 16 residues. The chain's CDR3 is CASSLTSGNRIYGYTF. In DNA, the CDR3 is TGTGCCAGCAGTTTAACGAGCGGTAACAGGATTTATGGCTACACCTTC.

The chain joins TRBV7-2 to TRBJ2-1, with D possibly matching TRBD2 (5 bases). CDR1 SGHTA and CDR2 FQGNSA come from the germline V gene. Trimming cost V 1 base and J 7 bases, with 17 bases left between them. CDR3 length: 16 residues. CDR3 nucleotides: TGTGCCAGCAGCTTAGTAGTGAGTAGCGTCCATAATGAGCAGTTCTTC. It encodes CASSLVVSSVHNEQFF. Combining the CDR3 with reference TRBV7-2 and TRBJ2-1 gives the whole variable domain GAGVSQSPSNKVTEKGKDVELRCDPISGHTALYWYRQSLGQGLEFLIYFQGNSAPDKSGLPSDRFSAERTGGSVSTLTIQRTQQEDSAVYLCASSLVVSSVHNEQFFGPGTRLTVL.

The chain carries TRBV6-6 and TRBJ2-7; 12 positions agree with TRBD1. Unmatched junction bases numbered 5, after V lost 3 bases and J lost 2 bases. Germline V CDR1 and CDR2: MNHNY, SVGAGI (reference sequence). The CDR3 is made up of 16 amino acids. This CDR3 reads CASSYRDRGRTYEQYF. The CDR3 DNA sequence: TGTGCCAGCAGTTATCGGGACAGGGGGCGAACCTACGAGCAGTACTTC.

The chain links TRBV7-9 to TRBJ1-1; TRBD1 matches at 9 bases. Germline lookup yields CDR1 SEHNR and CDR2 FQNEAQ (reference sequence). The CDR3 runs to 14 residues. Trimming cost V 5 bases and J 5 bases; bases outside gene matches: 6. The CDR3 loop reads CASSMTGGGTEAFF. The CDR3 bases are TGTGCCAGCAGCATGACAGGGGGAGGAACTGAAGCTTTCTTT.

The CDR3 region has the DNA TGTGCCAGCAGTTTACTGGCGGGAGGGCGAAATGAGCAGTTCTTC. Translation gives CASSLLAGGRNEQFF. This chain joins TRBV27 and TRBJ2-1, with TRBD2 matching 9 bases. This CDR3 comprises 15 residues. V trimming: 2 bases; J trimming: 7 bases; junction bases outside the gene matches: 6. Germline CDR1 MNHEY, CDR2 SMNVEV (reference sequence).

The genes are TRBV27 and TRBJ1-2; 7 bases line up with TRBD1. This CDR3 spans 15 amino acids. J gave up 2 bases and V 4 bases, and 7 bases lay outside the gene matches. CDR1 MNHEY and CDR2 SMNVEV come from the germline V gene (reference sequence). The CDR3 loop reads CASSSRQGSNYGYTF. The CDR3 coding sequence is TGTGCCAGCAGTTCCCGACAGGGATCGAACTATGGCTACACCTTC.

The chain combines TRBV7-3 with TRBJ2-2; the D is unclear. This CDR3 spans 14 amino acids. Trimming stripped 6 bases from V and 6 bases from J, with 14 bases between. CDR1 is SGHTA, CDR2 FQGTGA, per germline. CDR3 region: CASRINPISGELFF. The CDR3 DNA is TGTGCCAGCAGGATAAACCCGATCTCCGGGGAGCTGTTTTTT.

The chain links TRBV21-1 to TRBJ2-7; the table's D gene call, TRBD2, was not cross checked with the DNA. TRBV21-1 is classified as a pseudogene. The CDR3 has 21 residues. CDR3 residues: CASSKERGGSLIIFSSYEQYF. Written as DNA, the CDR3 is TGTGCCAGCAGCAAAGAGAGGGGGGGCTCACTAATAATTTTCAGCTCCTACGAGCAGTACTTC.